This T cell receptor beta chain is from a study of quantifying T cell responses using KT2 cells. Whole-study context: RNA was reverse transcribed with TCR alpha and beta constant-region primers. The second PCR ran as a qPCR until a predetermined fluorescence threshold was reached.

This clonotype was counted at least ten times. The antigen remains undetermined. The cDNA 3' end received a ligated oligonucleotide with a UMI. The first PCR ran 3 to 5 cycles with an equimolar RC1.1 and RC1.2 beta primer mix. TCRdb fed the UMI-ligation and nested PCR reads into MiXCR, producing one record per CDR3 protein. The table has 25,000 to 35,000 distinct CDR3 sequences, 6% to 8% seen once. Known numbers of the T cell clone KT2 were added to PBMC. A range of KT2-to-PBMC ratios was made using fixed PBMC numbers. Overall study findings and caveats: KT2 sequence counts showed saturation when very many KT2 cells were spiked in.

The CDR3 spans 17 residues. Unmatched junction bases numbered 8, after V lost 1 base and J lost 2 bases. The sequence was obtained from a human donor. The specimen sequenced was PBMCs spiked with cells of the T cell clone KT2. The V gene is TRBV12-3 or TRBV12-4, the J gene TRBJ2-5, with 9 bases matching TRBD2. CDR3 sequence reads: CASSLGRSGGFQETQYF. DNA for the CDR3: TGTGCCAGCAGTTTAGGACGGAGCGGGGGGTTTCAAGAGACCCAGTACTTC.